The 11 T cell receptor beta chains below were found in one sample sequenced in a study of OX40 agonist ivuxolimab in advanced cancers. TCRdb's table, derived via immunoSEQ multiplex PCR, lists solely in-frame clones and lacks some. The sample includes some 100,000 clones, roughly 80% of them seen just once. Source: CD4+ or CD8+ T cells sorted from blood, taken in a trial of the OX40 agonist ivuxolimab. The receptors were sampled from an adult with an advanced solid tumor such as melanoma, head and neck, liver or kidney cancer.

Concerning this clone: The same CDR3 is also encoded by other DNA sequences in this sample. The chain has TRBV7-2 and TRBJ2-2, with D possibly being TRBD2 (5 bases). CDR3 length equals 15 residues. Germline loops: CDR1 SGHTA, CDR2 FQGNSA. V lost 1 base and J 2 bases, leaving 8 bases between the germline ends. The CDR3 spells CASSLDRGNTGELFF. The CDR3 DNA reads as TGTGCCAGCAGCTTAGATCGGGGTAACACCGGGGAGCTGTTTTTT.

This clone came up a few times. The rearrangement uses TRBV7-9 and TRBJ1-1; D is perhaps TRBD1 (5 bases). CDR3 size: 14 residues. Trimming stripped 2 bases from V and 4 bases from J, with 11 bases between. The germline CDR1 and CDR2 sequences are SEHNR and FQNEAQ (reference sequence). CDR3 bases: TGTGCCAGCAGCTTACAGGGTGGGAGCACTGAAGCTTTCTTT. It translates to CASSLQGGSTEAFF.

The genes are TRBV27 and TRBJ2-3; D uncertain. The germline V and J ends were trimmed by 4 bases and 2 bases, with 19 bases remaining between them. The CDR3 is 17 amino acids. Germline V lookup: CDR1 MNHEY, CDR2 SMNVEV (reference sequence). CDR3 region: CASSSLPTIASTDTQYF. For the CDR3, the DNA is TGTGCCAGCAGTTCCCTCCCCACGATCGCCTCCACAGATACGCAGTATTTT.

CDR3 DNA sequence: TGTGCCTGGAGCATCGGAGGATTGGGCAATGAGCAGTTCTTC. Translation gives CAWSIGGLGNEQFF. The V call is TRBV30, the J call TRBJ2-1; maybe TRBD2 (5 bases). Germline V gene data show CDR1 as GTSNPN and CDR2 as SVGIG (reference sequence). The CDR3 totals 14 residues. V gave up 3 bases and J gave up 6 bases, with 15 bases separating them.

V and J are TRBV7-4 and TRBJ1-5; 9 bases line up with TRBD1. CDR3 length equals 17 residues. Trimming cost V 5 bases and J 3 bases; bases outside gene matches: 11. Germline V gene sequence: CDR1 SGHVT, CDR2 SQSDAQ. The CDR3 region is CASSHFKQGAYNQPQHF. The CDR3 nucleotides read TGTGCCAGCAGCCATTTCAAACAGGGGGCGTACAATCAGCCCCAGCATTTT.

The J gene is TRBJ2-7, the V gene TRBV5-5; TRBD1 aligns across 10 bases. The CDR3 sequence is 15 residues long. V dropped 6 bases and J dropped 2; count of bases not matched to a gene: 8. Looked up from germline, CDR1 is SGHKS and CDR2 is YYEKEE (reference sequence). This CDR3 reads CASNFRDRGTYEQYF. The DNA of the CDR3 is TGTGCCAGCAACTTCCGGGACAGGGGAACCTACGAGCAGTACTTC.

This clone is a singleton in its sample. The CDR3: CASSLMRDEQFF. The CDR3 DNA reads TGTGCCAGCAGCTTAATGAGGGATGAGCAGTTCTTC. The V and J genes are TRBV5-5 and TRBJ2-1; possibly TRBD2 for D (5 bases). Germline V gene sequence: CDR1 SGHKS, CDR2 YYEKEE (reference sequence). V shed 2 bases and J shed 8 bases, with 8 bases lying between them. The CDR3 is 12 residues long.

V is TRBV27 and J is TRBJ1-1; tentatively, D is TRBD1 (5 bases). The CDR3 is made up of 15 amino acids. V lost 4 bases and J lost 2, with 14 bases in between. Germline V gene data show CDR1 as MNHEY and CDR2 as SMNVEV (reference sequence). The CDR3 DNA reads TGTGCCAGCAGTTCCGCAATCCAGGGCAACACTGAAGCTTTCTTT. Its translation is CASSSAIQGNTEAFF.

The CDR3: CASSRGGLASYEQYV. The CDR3, as DNA: TGTGCCAGCAGTAGGGGGGGACTAGCGAGCTACGAGCAGTACGTC. The J gene is TRBJ2-7, the V gene TRBV28, with TRBD2 matching over 10 bases. The CDR3 extends over 15 amino acids. CDR1 is MDHEN, CDR2 SYDVKM, per germline. The V and J ends lost 5 bases and 3 bases, in that order; junction bases with no gene match: 7.

The V and J genes are TRBV28 and TRBJ2-5, with D possibly TRBD1 on 6 matching bases. The V gene's germline CDR1 is MDHEN and CDR2 SYDVKM. There are 14 residues in the CDR3. V was shortened by 0 bases and J by 9 bases, with 14 bases between the two germline ends. The CDR3 protein is CASSLWSGDGSQYF. The CDR3 coding sequence is TGTGCCAGCAGTTTATGGTCAGGGGATGGGTCCCAGTACTTC.

V and J are TRBV7-2 and TRBJ1-6, with D tentatively TRBD1 (5 bases). Germline V gene sequence: CDR1 SGHTA, CDR2 FQGNSA. CDR3 size: 14 residues. Trimming stripped 5 bases from V and 8 bases from J, with 13 bases between. The CDR3 is CASSVQVTDSPLHF. Here the CDR3 DNA reads TGTGCCAGCAGCGTACAGGTCACGGATTCACCCCTCCACTTT.